Listed here are 27 T cell receptor beta chains from one sample, sequenced in a study of cytomegalovirus exposure and HLA in healthy donors (dated by TCRdb to between 2016 and 2019). The library relied on the immunoSEQ multiplex PCR assay. A mixture of 60 forward primers for TCR Vbeta segments and 13 reverse primers for TCR Jbeta segments was used in the multiplex PCR. This immuneACCESS table, as held by TCRdb, lists in-frame sequences with V and J called but not all clones. Of the missing ones, under half trace to an unresolved V gene in checked studies; the others have no known cause. Within this sample are about 150,000 clones, with 80% of them counted one time only. Approximately 2.1% of the sample is taken by the ten largest. The sequenced sample consisted of PBMCs. These receptor sequences come from a young man in good health and CMV-seronegative.

V usage is TRBV30 and J usage is TRBJ1-1; 10 bases agree with TRBD1. Germline V gene sequence: CDR1 GTSNPN, CDR2 SVGIG (reference sequence). With 3 bases clipped from V and 7 bases from J, the junction kept 5 bases outside the gene matches. CDR3 length: 13 amino acids. CDR3 bases: TGTGCCTGGAGCCGACAGGGGGCTGGTGAAGCTTTCTTT. It yields the protein CAWSRQGAGEAFF.

The chain has TRBV6-5 and TRBJ2-7; D is perhaps TRBD1 (6 bases). V was shortened by 10 bases and J by 6 bases, with 22 bases between the two germline ends. The CDR3 spans 14 residues. Germline CDR1 and CDR2: MNHEY and SVGAGI. CDR3 coding DNA: TGTGCCACCCAGTTAGGAGCTGTAGGGGGCGAGCAGTACTTC. This gives the protein CATQLGAVGGEQYF.

The chain is built from TRBV2 and TRBJ2-4; tentative D call: TRBD2 (6 bases). Germline CDR1 and CDR2: SNHLY and FYNNEI. V lost 8 bases and J lost 1, with 12 bases in between. The CDR3 length is 14 residues. The DNA for the CDR3 is TGTGCCAGCGGGTCAGGGAGGGCCAAAAACATTCAGTACTTC. It encodes CASGSGRAKNIQYF.

Written as DNA, the CDR3 is TGTGCCATCAGTGAACAGGGTTTGACTCAGCCCCAGCATTTT. Amino acids: CAISEQGLTQPQHF. The chain is built from TRBV10-3 and TRBJ1-5, with D possibly being TRBD1 (6 bases). Trimming stripped 3 bases from V and 6 bases from J, with 12 bases between. The CDR3 extends over 14 amino acids. Germline V gene data show CDR1 as ENHRY and CDR2 as SYGVKD.

CDR3 bases: TGTGCCAGCAGTTTCGGGCGGCGGGATAAAGAGACCCAGTACTTC. Protein: CASSFGRRDKETQYF. This chain uses TRBV28 with TRBJ2-5, with a possible D match to TRBD2 (6 bases). CDR1 and CDR2 from the germline V gene are MDHEN and SYDVKM. V gave up 3 bases and J gave up 3 bases, with 14 bases separating them. This CDR3 has 15 amino acids.

This chain links TRBV5-1 with TRBJ2-1; D unclear. CDR3 length: 14 residues. V lost 2 bases and J 8 bases, leaving 14 bases between the germline ends. Germline V lookup: CDR1 SGHRS, CDR2 YFSETQ. The DNA of the CDR3 is TGCGCCAGCAGCTTCCCGACTGGCCCCTATGAGCAGTTCTTC. Protein: CASSFPTGPYEQFF.

The chain employs TRBV5-4 and TRBJ2-5, with unresolved D. V was trimmed by 0 bases and J by 7 bases, leaving 10 bases between them. Germline V gene sequence: CDR1 SGHNT, CDR2 YYREEE (reference sequence). This CDR3 has 13 amino acids. This CDR3 reads CASSLDQPGTQYF. The CDR3 DNA follows: TGTGCCAGCAGCTTGGACCAGCCGGGGACCCAGTACTTC. Full variable domain (remainder filled in from reference TRBV5-4 and TRBJ2-5): ETGVTQSPTHLIKTRGQQVTLRCSSQSGHNTVSWYQQALGQGPQFIFQYYREEENGRGNFPPRFSGLQFPNYSSELNVNALELDDSALYLCASSLDQPGTQYFGPGTRLLVL.

The chain combines TRBV5-1 with TRBJ2-5; no clear D gene. Germline values: CDR1 SGHRS, CDR2 YFSETQ. V was shortened by 4 bases and J by 1 base, with 8 bases between the two germline ends. The CDR3 is 13 amino acids. CDR3 nucleotide sequence: TGCGCCAGCAGCAATGACATCCAAGAGACCCAGTACTTC. Encoded protein: CASSNDIQETQYF.

The chain uses TRBV27 and TRBJ2-1; no firm D call. Germline V gene sequence: CDR1 MNHEY, CDR2 SMNVEV (reference sequence). CDR3 length: 13 amino acids. V was cut by 2 bases and J by 5 bases, with 7 bases left in between. CDR3 amino acids: CASSLLLHNEQFF. The CDR3 DNA sequence: TGTGCCAGCAGTTTACTTCTCCACAATGAGCAGTTCTTC.

The chain joins TRBV13 to TRBJ2-6; the match to TRBD1 covers 9 bases. After removal of 0 bases from V and 6 bases from J, the junction contained 9 bases not matched to a gene. CDR3 length: 18 amino acids. Germline values: CDR1 PRHDT, CDR2 FYEKMQ (reference sequence). The CDR3 sequence: CASSLGEYRDREANVLTF. The CDR3 DNA follows: TGTGCCAGCAGCTTAGGCGAGTACCGGGACAGGGAGGCCAACGTCCTGACTTTC.

The chain carries TRBV10-1 and TRBJ2-3; D gene unclear. Germline V gives CDR1 WNHNN, CDR2 SYGVQD (reference sequence). The CDR3 length is 14 residues. Trimming removed 2 bases at V and 2 bases at J, with 8 bases between. The CDR3 DNA sequence: TGCGCCAGCAGTGAGCGAGGATTCACAGATACGCAGTATTTT. Protein product: CASSERGFTDTQYF.

This rearrangement joins TRBV29-1 to TRBJ2-1; 11 bases fit TRBD2. The ends lost 6 bases at V and 0 bases at J; junction bases unmatched: 10. The germline V gene has CDR1 SQVTM and CDR2 ANQGSEA. The CDR3 covers 17 residues. In DNA form, the CDR3 reads TGCAGCGTCCCGCTAGCGGGAGGTCAGAGCTCCTACAATGAGCAGTTCTTC. As protein: CSVPLAGGQSSYNEQFF.

This chain connects TRBV10-3 to TRBJ1-1; D unresolved. This CDR3 region has 15 residues. Trimming pared 0 bases from V and 4 bases from J, leaving 12 bases between. The V gene's germline CDR1 is ENHRY and CDR2 SYGVKD. The CDR3 region has the DNA TGTGCCATCAGTGAGTCGGGGTATGGAGGCACTGAAGCTTTCTTT. It encodes CAISESGYGGTEAFF.

The rearrangement joins TRBV2 to TRBJ1-2, with TRBD1 matching over 7 bases. The length of the CDR3 is 13 residues. Trimming cost V 8 bases and J 7 bases; bases outside gene matches: 10. Germline V gene sequence: CDR1 SNHLY, CDR2 FYNNEI. The CDR3 loop reads CASPSGTDSGYTF. The CDR3 DNA follows: TGTGCCAGCCCCTCCGGGACAGACAGTGGCTACACCTTC.

This clone was recorded a few times. This chain joins TRBV2 and TRBJ1-2; no clear D gene. Germline V lookup: CDR1 SNHLY, CDR2 FYNNEI. V was trimmed by 2 bases and J by 5 bases, leaving 6 bases between them. The CDR3 sequence is 12 residues long. CDR3 sequence: CASSEQIYGYTF. CDR3 nucleotide sequence: TGTGCCAGCAGTGAACAGATATATGGCTACACCTTC. The full variable domain, in which reference TRBV2 and TRBJ1-2 provide the parts outside the CDR3, is EPEVTQTPSHQVTQMGQEVILRCVPISNHLYFYWYRQILGQKVEFLVSFYNNEISEKSEIFDDQFSVERPDGSNFTLKIRSTKLEDSAMYFCASSEQIYGYTFGSGTRLTVV.

This clone was seen a handful of times. The rearrangement uses TRBV7-6 and TRBJ1-1; 8 nucleotides line up with TRBD1. Germline loops: CDR1 SGHVS, CDR2 FNYEAQ. There are 14 residues in the CDR3. The V segment lost 0 bases and the J segment 3 bases; nucleotides outside the gene matches: 0. The CDR3 protein is CASSLADRDTEAFF. Here the CDR3 DNA reads TGTGCCAGCAGCTTAGCGGACAGGGACACTGAAGCTTTCTTT. The variable domain in full, completed from reference TRBV7-6 and TRBJ1-1, reads GAGVSQSPRYKVTKRGQDVALRCDPISGHVSLYWYRQALGQGPEFLTYFNYEAQQDKSGLPNDRFSAERPEGSISTLTIQRTEQRDSAMYRCASSLADRDTEAFFGQGTRLTVV.

The chain recombines TRBV7-9 with TRBJ1-3; a possible D gene is TRBD1 (5 bases). Germline V gene lookup returns CDR1 SEHNR and CDR2 FQNEAQ (reference sequence). CDR3 length equals 13 residues. V dropped 1 base and J dropped 4 bases, with 5 bases sitting between them. DNA for the CDR3: TGTGCCAGCAGCTTAGGACAGGGAAACACCATATATTTT. It encodes CASSLGQGNTIYF. Full variable domain (remainder filled in from reference TRBV7-9 and TRBJ1-3): DTGVSQNPRHKITKRGQNVTFRCDPISEHNRLYWYRQTLGQGPEFLTYFQNEAQLEKSRLLSDRFSAERPKGSFSTLEIQRTEQGDSAMYLCASSLGQGNTIYFGEGSWLTVV.

This sequence joins TRBV25-1 and TRBJ2-7; D is uncertain. The CDR3 spans 16 residues. Germline V gene data show CDR1 as MGHDK and CDR2 as SYGVNS. The V end was cut by 3 bases, the J end by 4 bases, with 19 bases between. CDR3 loop: CASSEGATKRIYEQYF. CDR3 in DNA: TGTGCCAGCAGTGAGGGTGCGACGAAGAGGATATACGAGCAGTACTTC.

In DNA, the CDR3 is TGTGCCAGCAGTAGGTCTAGTCACGAGACCCAGTACTTC. The encoded protein is CASSRSSHETQYF. This chain connects TRBV6-6 to TRBJ2-5; no definite D call. V was cut by 5 bases and J by 5 bases, with 12 bases left in between. Germline CDR1 MNHNY, CDR2 SVGAGI (reference sequence). The CDR3 sequence is 13 residues long.

The chain has TRBV7-2 and TRBJ1-1; D call uncertain. V lost 5 bases and J 2 bases, leaving 12 bases between the germline ends. This CDR3 comprises 14 residues. Germline CDR1 reads SGHTA; CDR2 reads FQGNSA. CDR3 in DNA: TGTGCCAGCAGCCGAAGGACGGGAAACACTGAAGCTTTCTTT. Protein sequence: CASSRRTGNTEAFF. The variable domain in full, completed from reference TRBV7-2 and TRBJ1-1, reads GAGVSQSPSNKVTEKGKDVELRCDPISGHTALYWYRQSLGQGLEFLIYFQGNSAPDKSGLPSDRFSAERTGGSVSTLTIQRTQQEDSAVYLCASSRRTGNTEAFFGQGTRLTVV.

The chain uses TRBV29-1 and TRBJ2-2, with 8 bases that match TRBD2. Trimming cost V 1 base and J 7 bases; bases outside gene matches: 8. The germline CDR1 and CDR2 sequences are SQVTM and ANQGSEA. This CDR3 is 15 amino acids long. The CDR3 DNA follows: TGCAGCGTTGAAGTTCGGGAGGGCCTTGGCGGGGAGCTGTTTTTT. As protein: CSVEVREGLGGELFF.

The V and J genes are TRBV11-2 and TRBJ2-1; 12 nucleotides agree with TRBD2. The CDR3 consists of 15 residues. The ends lost 5 bases at V and 6 bases at J; junction bases unmatched: 5. From germline, CDR1 is SGHAT and CDR2 FQNNGV. In DNA form, the CDR3 reads TGTGCCAGCAGCCTCGGACTAGCGGGAAGCAATGAGCAGTTCTTC. Protein: CASSLGLAGSNEQFF.

The chain uses TRBV5-4 and TRBJ2-5, with a possible D match to TRBD2 (5 bases). There are 15 residues in the CDR3. Trimming pared 2 bases from V and 4 bases from J, leaving 15 bases between. Looked up from germline, CDR1 is SGHNT and CDR2 is YYREEE (reference sequence). The chain's CDR3 is CASSFKSGPGETQYF. In DNA form, the CDR3 reads TGTGCCAGCAGCTTCAAGAGCGGACCAGGAGAGACCCAGTACTTC.

This chain uses TRBV6-6 with TRBJ1-1; D possibly corresponds to TRBD1 (5 bases). Germline V gene data show CDR1 as MNHNY and CDR2 as SVGAGI (reference sequence). V was trimmed by 6 bases and J by 5 bases, leaving 13 bases between them. The CDR3 contains 13 residues. CDR3 sequence reads: CASRPTGGTEAFF. CDR3 nucleotides: TGTGCCAGCAGACCCACCGGGGGTACTGAAGCTTTCTTT.

The J gene is TRBJ2-1, the V gene TRBV5-4; 9 bases agree with TRBD2. CDR1 is SGHNT and CDR2 is YYREEE in the germline V gene (reference sequence). The junction had 10 bases not matched to a gene; V was cut back by 4 bases and J by 8 bases. This CDR3 comprises 15 residues. The CDR3 here is CASSRLAGVSDEQFF. The CDR3 DNA sequence: TGTGCCAGCAGCCGTTTAGCGGGAGTATCCGATGAGCAGTTCTTC.

The chain combines TRBV14 with TRBJ2-5, with 9 bases fitting TRBD1. The J call could be wrong; TRBJ2-7 is a better fit for the DNA end. The germline CDR1 and CDR2 sequences are SGHDN and FVKESK. The CDR3 runs to 14 residues. The CDR3 DNA is TGTGCCAGCAGCCATCGGGACAGGGCCGGCGAGCAGTACTTC. It codes for CASSHRDRAGEQYF.

This clone was found a few times. This chain links TRBV5-1 with TRBJ2-3, with a weak D call TRBD1 (6 bases). Trimming cost V 2 bases and J 2 bases, with 12 bases left between them. Germline V lookup: CDR1 SGHRS, CDR2 YFSETQ. The CDR3 is 15 residues long. The DNA for the CDR3 is TGCGCCAGCAGCTTCTCAGGGGCAGACACAGATACGCAGTATTTT. Amino acids: CASSFSGADTDTQYF.